The next 9 T cell receptor beta chains were all read from a single sample in a study of blood T cells in healthy people across ages. The use of a sample-barcoded 5' primer and a J-beta primer mix characterized a second PCR of roughly 7 to 11 cycles. TCRdb itself ran the 5' RACE reads through MiXCR, one entry per CDR3 protein. The table lists around 1,500,000 distinct CDR3 sequences, about 28% of them singletons. Sequencing was carried out using blood. These receptors all stem from a woman in her twenties or thirties in good health.

Remarks on this clonotype: A much more abundant neighbour one base away suggests this may be a read error. The chain couples TRBV29-1 to TRBJ2-7; D perhaps matches TRBD2 (6 bases). The V gene lost 3 bases and the J gene lost 3 bases, with 12 bases spanning the gap. This CDR3 spans 13 amino acids. Looked up from germline, CDR1 is SQVTM and CDR2 is ANQGSEA. The CDR3 here is CSVETSEGYEQYF. In DNA, the CDR3 is TGCAGCGTTGAGACTAGTGAGGGCTACGAGCAGTACTTC.

Only a few counts were recorded for this clonotype. This chain links TRBV29-1 with TRBJ1-2; possible D gene TRBD1, 5 bases. V gave up 4 bases and J gave up 6 bases, with 9 bases separating them. Germline V gene sequence: CDR1 SQVTM, CDR2 ANQGSEA. The CDR3 covers 11 residues. As DNA, the CDR3 is TGCAGCGTTGTACTGGGGGATGGCTACACCTTC. Its translation is CSVVLGDGYTF.

This clonotype was seen only a few times. The rearrangement uses TRBV7-8 and TRBJ2-2; D perhaps matches TRBD1 (6 bases). The CDR3 consists of 15 residues. With 8 bases removed from V and 0 bases from J, the gap between germline ends came to 13 bases. Germline values: CDR1 SGHVS, CDR2 FQNEAQ. The CDR3 DNA sequence: TGTGCCAGCGGCAGGGGCAACGCGAACACCGGGGAGCTGTTTTTT. The encoded protein is CASGRGNANTGELFF.

V and J are TRBV5-5 and TRBJ1-4, with D possibly being TRBD1 (6 bases). V gave up 4 bases and J gave up 3 bases, with 25 bases separating them. In germline, CDR1 is SGHKS, CDR2 YYEKEE (reference sequence). This CDR3 has 19 residues. CDR3 nucleotides: TGTGCCAGCAGCCCCGCAGACAGGTCCCTTGGACGGTCTAATGAAAAACTGTTTTTT. It specifies CASSPADRSLGRSNEKLFF.

This clonotype has a single count. The chain carries TRBV20-1 and TRBJ2-3; 7 nucleotides align to TRBD1. CDR3 length: 12 residues. With 8 bases clipped from V and 4 bases from J, the junction kept 6 bases outside the gene matches. CDR1 is DFQATT, CDR2 SNEGSKA, per germline (reference sequence). The CDR3 spells CSSEGGSDTQYF. The CDR3, as DNA: TGCAGTTCCGAAGGGGGCTCAGATACGCAGTATTTT.

The V gene is TRBV30, the J gene TRBJ2-1; D possibly corresponds to TRBD2 (6 bases). Per germline, CDR1 GTSNPN and CDR2 SVGIG (reference sequence). The V gene lost 1 base and the J gene lost 12 bases, with 16 bases spanning the gap. This CDR3 is built from 13 residues. CDR3 sequence reads: CAWSAASTEGQFF. DNA for the CDR3: TGTGCCTGGAGTGCAGCTTCGACGGAGGGGCAGTTCTTC.

The sample holds many counts of this clonotype. The V gene is TRBV7-2, the J gene TRBJ2-7, with TRBD1 matching 8 bases. V dropped 1 base and J dropped 3; count of bases not matched to a gene: 8. CDR3 length: 16 amino acids. Germline-derived CDR1 and CDR2 are SGHTA and FQGNSA. CDR3 nucleotides: TGTGCCAGCAGCTTAGGATTAGGACAGGGCAGCTACGAGCAGTACTTC. This codes for CASSLGLGQGSYEQYF.

This clonotype was seen a few times. The V gene is TRBV3-1, the J gene TRBJ2-1; possibly TRBD1 for D (6 bases). The CDR3 is 14 residues long. V lost 3 bases and J lost 7, with 13 bases in between. Germline values: CDR1 LGHDT, CDR2 YNNKEL (reference sequence). In DNA form, the CDR3 reads TGTGCCAGCAGCCACAACAGGGAAGGAAATGAGCAGTTCTTC. It yields the protein CASSHNREGNEQFF.

This clonotype was observed many times. The V and J genes are TRBV12-3 or TRBV12-4 and TRBJ2-1; D assignment may be TRBD1 or TRBD2 (5 bases each). Between the trimmed V and J ends, which lost 5 bases and 4 bases, there was a span of 15 bases. The CDR3 has 15 residues. This CDR3 reads CASSIGTSGYNEQFF. The CDR3, as DNA: TGTGCCAGCAGTATCGGGACCAGCGGATACAATGAGCAGTTCTTC.